This T cell receptor (beta chain) was observed in a study of identical twins (dated by TCRdb to 2015 to 2016). Notes on the research overall: The study deep-sequenced TCR alpha and beta repertoires from monozygotic twins, unrelated adults of various ages and cord blood to test whether fetal clonotypes persist. Replicate twin experiments were performed at different times using different library preparation protocols to rule out contamination.

From the cysteine up to the phenylalanine, the CDR3 has a length of 15 residues. Solely the CDR3 DNA is kept, with 45 bases framed from the first base. CDR1 and CDR2 were assigned from the germline V gene as SGHRS and YFSETQ. Ends trimmed: V by 7 bases, J by 2 bases; bases unmatched to a gene: 10. Library preparation employed 5' RACE. The listed sequencing device is Illumina HiSeq 2000. A universal primer binding site was added through template switching, and the final cDNA carried a unique molecular identifier so that TCR cDNA molecules could be counted accurately. Specific primers in the conserved constant-segment region were used to synthesize first-strand cDNA for the TCR alpha and beta chains. To control for contamination, every cDNA library was double barcoded, receiving both a SMART-Mk sample barcode and Illumina barcodes. TruSeq adapter sequences, together with Illumina sample barcodes, were added in two successive PCR steps. The Illumina HiSeq platform was used with custom primers to sequence TCR alpha and beta cDNA libraries. As for the original processing: MiGEC was used to process raw reads and extract unique molecular identifiers, and MiXCR was used to find CDR3 positions. For each individual, recombination models were inferred using an EM algorithm with the repgenHMM and IGoR tools. The analysis of shared clonotypes was done with the tcR package in R, with sharing normalized by the product of cloneset sizes. To study raw recombination free of thymic and clonal selection effects, out-of-frame nonproductive sequences were analyzed. TCRdb cleaned the public reads at Q25 with fastp, built clones with MiXCR and kept in-frame beta chains. Rows merge per CDR3 protein into single entries with the most common DNA and genes. In this record, the V and J calls reflect TCRdb's handling and not the investigators' own analysis. This sample is represented by around 370,000 distinct CDR3 sequences; 9% of them were singletons. The ten largest clonotypes hold around 8.6% of the sample.

This clonotype was observed a handful of times. No antigen is known for it. Per-base quality was not reported, and no clone a single base away is much larger than it. The paper as a whole reports these results and caveats: Compared with coincidental sharing between unrelated individuals, an excess of low generation-probability sequences was observed among out-of-frame TCR alpha sequences shared between twins. The excess sharing between twins in beta out-of-frame sequences was weaker because fewer shared sequences reduced the signal-to-noise ratio. Because the same donors could not be followed over many years, the conclusions relied on cross-sectional statistical analysis. Zero-insertion analyses could be partly confounded by invariant T cells such as MAIT and iNKT, although diverse VJ usage argued against such confounding for most clonotypes. In monozygotic twins, out-of-frame TCR alpha sharing was systematically underestimated by recombination models, although the models agreed with sharing between unrelated individuals. Abundant cord blood beta clonotypes carried fewer insertions; young adult naive repertoires showed a weaker similar trend, while memory repertoires showed none.

Every donor in the study was a healthy Caucasian. The study also sequenced three unrelated non-twin adults: a male aged 18 to 30, a male aged 50 to 59 and a female aged 50 to 59. Using Miltenyi CD45RO+ enrichment and human naive T-cell isolation kits, memory (CD45RO+) and naive T cells were isolated from PBMC. The rearrangement combines TRBV5-1 with TRBJ2-3, with 7 middle bases fitting TRBD2. The source of this sequence is a woman aged 45-65 years in good health. Sequencing input: naive T cells sorted from blood. According to the study, the label for this sample's cell subset or site signals: cells isolated with a human naive T-cell isolation kit. The bases are TGCGCCAGCGAGTTGGCGGCGGGAGCCACAGATACGCAGTATTTT. Its amino acids are CASELAAGATDTQYF.